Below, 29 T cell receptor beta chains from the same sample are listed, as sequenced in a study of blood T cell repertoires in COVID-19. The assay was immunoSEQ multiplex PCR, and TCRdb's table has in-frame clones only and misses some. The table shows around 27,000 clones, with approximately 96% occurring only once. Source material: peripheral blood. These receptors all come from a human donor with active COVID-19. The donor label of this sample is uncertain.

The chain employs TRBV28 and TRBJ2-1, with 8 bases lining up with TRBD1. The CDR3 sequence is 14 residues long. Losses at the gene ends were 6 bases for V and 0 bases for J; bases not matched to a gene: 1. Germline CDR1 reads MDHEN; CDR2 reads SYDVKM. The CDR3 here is CASRDRASYNEQFF. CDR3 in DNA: TGTGCCAGCAGGGACAGGGCCTCCTACAATGAGCAGTTCTTC.

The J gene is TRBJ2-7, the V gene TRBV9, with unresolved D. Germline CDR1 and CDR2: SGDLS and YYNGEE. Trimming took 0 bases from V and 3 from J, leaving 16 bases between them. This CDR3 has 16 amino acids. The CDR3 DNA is TGTGCCAGCAGCGTAGCGGCTAGAGCCGGCTACTACGAGCAGTACTTC. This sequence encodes CASSVAARAGYYEQYF.

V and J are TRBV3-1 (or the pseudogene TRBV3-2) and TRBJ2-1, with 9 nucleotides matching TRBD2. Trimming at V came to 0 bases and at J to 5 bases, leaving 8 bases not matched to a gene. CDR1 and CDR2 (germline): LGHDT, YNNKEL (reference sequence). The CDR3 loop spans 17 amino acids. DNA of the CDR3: TGTGCCAGCAGCCAAGATTGGGCGACTAGCGGCCACAATGAGCAGTTCTTC. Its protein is CASSQDWATSGHNEQFF.

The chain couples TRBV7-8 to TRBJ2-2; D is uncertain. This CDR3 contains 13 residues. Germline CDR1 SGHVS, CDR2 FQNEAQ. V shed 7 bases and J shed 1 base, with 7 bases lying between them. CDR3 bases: TGTGCCAGCAATAATCTGAACACCGGGGAGCTGTTTTTT. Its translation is CASNNLNTGELFF. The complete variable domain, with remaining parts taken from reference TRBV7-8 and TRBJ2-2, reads GAGVSQSPRYKVAKRGQDVALRCDPISGHVSLFWYQQALGQGPEFLTYFQNEAQLDKSGLPSDRFFAERPEGSVSTLKIQRTQQEDSAVYLCASNNLNTGELFFGEGSRLTVL.

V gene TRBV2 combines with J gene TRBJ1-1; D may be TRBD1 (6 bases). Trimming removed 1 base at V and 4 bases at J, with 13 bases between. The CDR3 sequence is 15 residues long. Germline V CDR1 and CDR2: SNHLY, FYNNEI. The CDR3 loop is CASSEVRGQGTEAFF. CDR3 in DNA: TGTGCCAGCAGTGAAGTGCGGGGGCAAGGCACTGAAGCTTTCTTT.

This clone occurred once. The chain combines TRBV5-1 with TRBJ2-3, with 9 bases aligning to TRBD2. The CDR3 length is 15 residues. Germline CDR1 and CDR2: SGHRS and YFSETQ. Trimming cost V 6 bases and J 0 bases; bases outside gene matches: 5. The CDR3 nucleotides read TGCGCCAGCACAGCGGCGGGGGGGAGCACAGATACGCAGTATTTT. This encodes CASTAAGGSTDTQYF.

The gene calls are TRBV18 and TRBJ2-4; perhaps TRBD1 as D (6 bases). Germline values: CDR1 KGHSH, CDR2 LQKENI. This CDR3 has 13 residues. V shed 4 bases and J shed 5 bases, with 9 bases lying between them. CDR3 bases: TGTGCCAGCTCACGGGACACTCAAAACATTCAGTACTTC. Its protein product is CASSRDTQNIQYF.

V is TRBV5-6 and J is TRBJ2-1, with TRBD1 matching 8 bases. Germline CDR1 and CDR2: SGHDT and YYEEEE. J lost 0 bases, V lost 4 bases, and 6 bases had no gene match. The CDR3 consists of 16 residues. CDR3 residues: CASSIGTGLSYNEQFF. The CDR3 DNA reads TGTGCCAGCAGCATCGGGACAGGCCTCTCCTACAATGAGCAGTTCTTC.

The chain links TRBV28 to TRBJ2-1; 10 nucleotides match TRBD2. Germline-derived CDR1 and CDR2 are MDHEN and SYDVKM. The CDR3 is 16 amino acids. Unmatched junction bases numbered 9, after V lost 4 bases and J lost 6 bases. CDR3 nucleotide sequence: TGTGCCAGCAGTTGGATGATCTTAGCGGGAGGCAATGAGCAGTTCTTC. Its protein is CASSWMILAGGNEQFF.

This CDR3 is CASSYWAGGPDTEAFF. In nucleotides, the CDR3 is TGTGCCAGCAGTTACTGGGCAGGGGGTCCGGACACTGAAGCTTTCTTT. The V call is TRBV6-2 or TRBV6-3, the J call TRBJ1-1; 7 bases are shared with TRBD1. Germline loops: CDR1 MNHEY, CDR2 SVGEGT. The CDR3 consists of 16 residues. J lost 3 bases, V lost 1 base, and 8 bases had no gene match.

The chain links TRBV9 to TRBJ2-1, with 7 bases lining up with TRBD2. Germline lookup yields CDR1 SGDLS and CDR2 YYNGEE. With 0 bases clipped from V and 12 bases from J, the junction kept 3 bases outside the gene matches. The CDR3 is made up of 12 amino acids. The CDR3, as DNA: TGTGCCAGCAGCGTAGAGGGAGGGGCGCAGTTCTTC. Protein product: CASSVEGGAQFF.

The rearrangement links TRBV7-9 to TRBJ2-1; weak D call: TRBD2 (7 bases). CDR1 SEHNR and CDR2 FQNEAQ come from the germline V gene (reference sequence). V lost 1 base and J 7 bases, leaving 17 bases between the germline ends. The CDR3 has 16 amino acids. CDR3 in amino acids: CASSLVPRGTTNEQFF. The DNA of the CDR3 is TGTGCCAGCAGCTTAGTGCCGCGGGGGACAACAAATGAGCAGTTCTTC.

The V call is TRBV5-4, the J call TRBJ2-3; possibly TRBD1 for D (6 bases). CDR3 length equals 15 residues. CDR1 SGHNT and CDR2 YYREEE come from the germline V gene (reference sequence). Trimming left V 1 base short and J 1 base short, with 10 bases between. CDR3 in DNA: TGTGCCAGCAGCTTGAACAGGGCAGGCACAGATACGCAGTATTTT. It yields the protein CASSLNRAGTDTQYF.

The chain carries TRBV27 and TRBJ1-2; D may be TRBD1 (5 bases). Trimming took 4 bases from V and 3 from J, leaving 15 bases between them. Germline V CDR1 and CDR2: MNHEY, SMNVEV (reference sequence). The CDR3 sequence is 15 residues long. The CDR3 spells CASSYVGGEDYGYTF. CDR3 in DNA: TGTGCCAGCAGTTATGTGGGGGGGGAAGACTATGGCTACACCTTC.

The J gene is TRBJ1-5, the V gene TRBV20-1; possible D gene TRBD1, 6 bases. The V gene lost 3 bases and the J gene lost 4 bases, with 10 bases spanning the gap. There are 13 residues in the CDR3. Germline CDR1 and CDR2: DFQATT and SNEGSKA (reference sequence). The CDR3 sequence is CSASPGVNQPQHF. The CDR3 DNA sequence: TGCAGTGCTAGTCCAGGGGTAAATCAGCCCCAGCATTTT.

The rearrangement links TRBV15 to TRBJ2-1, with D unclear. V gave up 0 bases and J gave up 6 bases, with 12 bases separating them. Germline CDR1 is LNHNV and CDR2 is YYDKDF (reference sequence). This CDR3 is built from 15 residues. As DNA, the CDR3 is TGTGCCACCAGCAGAGAACAGCACTGGGCCAATGAGCAGTTCTTC. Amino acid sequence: CATSREQHWANEQFF.

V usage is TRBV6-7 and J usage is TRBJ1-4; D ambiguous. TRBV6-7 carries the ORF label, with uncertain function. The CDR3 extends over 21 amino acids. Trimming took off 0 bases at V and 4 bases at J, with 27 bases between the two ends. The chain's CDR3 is CASSYSIFDTMPPYLNEKLFF. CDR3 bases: TGTGCCAGCAGTTACTCGATCTTTGATACAATGCCACCGTACCTTAATGAAAAACTGTTTTTT.

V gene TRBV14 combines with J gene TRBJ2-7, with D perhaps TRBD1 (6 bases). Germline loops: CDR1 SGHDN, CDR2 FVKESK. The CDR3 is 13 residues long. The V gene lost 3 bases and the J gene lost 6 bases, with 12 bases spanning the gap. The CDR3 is CASSHTGRPEQYF. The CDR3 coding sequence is TGTGCCAGCAGCCATACAGGGCGACCCGAGCAGTACTTC.

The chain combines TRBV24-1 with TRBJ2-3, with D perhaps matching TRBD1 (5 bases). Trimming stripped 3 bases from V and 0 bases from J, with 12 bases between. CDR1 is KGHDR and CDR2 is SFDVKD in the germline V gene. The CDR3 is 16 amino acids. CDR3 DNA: TGTGCCACCAGTGATATGACAGTAACGAGCACAGATACGCAGTATTTT. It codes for CATSDMTVTSTDTQYF.

The CDR3 is CASSLWGGYFNTGELFF. For the CDR3, the DNA is TGTGCCAGCAGCTTGTGGGGAGGGTACTTTAACACCGGGGAGCTGTTTTTT. V usage is TRBV5-6 and J usage is TRBJ2-2; TRBD2 aligns across 7 bases. The V and J ends lost 1 base and 2 bases, in that order; junction bases with no gene match: 8. Germline lookup yields CDR1 SGHDT and CDR2 YYEEEE. The CDR3 consists of 17 residues.

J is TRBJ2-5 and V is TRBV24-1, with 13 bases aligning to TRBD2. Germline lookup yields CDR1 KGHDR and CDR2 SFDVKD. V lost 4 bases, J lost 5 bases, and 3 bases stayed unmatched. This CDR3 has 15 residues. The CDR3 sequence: CATSETSGRWETQYF. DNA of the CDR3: TGTGCCACCAGTGAGACTAGCGGGAGGTGGGAGACCCAGTACTTC.

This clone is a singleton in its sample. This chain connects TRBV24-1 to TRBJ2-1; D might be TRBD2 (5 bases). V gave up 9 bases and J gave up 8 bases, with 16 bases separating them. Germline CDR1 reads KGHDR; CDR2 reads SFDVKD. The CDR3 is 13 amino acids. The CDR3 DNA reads TGTGCCACCGAGGGCCCAATCGGGGATGAGCAGTTCTTC. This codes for CATEGPIGDEQFF.

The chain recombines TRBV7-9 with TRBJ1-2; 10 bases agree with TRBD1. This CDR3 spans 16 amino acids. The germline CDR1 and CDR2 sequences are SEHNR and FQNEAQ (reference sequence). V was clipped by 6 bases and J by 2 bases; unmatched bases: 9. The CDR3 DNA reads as TGTGCCAGCAGTTACGACCGGGACAGGGGAAACTATGGCTACACCTTC. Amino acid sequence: CASSYDRDRGNYGYTF.

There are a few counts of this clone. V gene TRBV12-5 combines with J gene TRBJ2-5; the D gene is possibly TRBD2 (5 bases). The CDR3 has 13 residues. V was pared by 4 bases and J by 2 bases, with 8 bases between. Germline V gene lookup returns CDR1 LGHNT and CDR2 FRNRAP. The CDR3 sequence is CASGWTEQETQYF. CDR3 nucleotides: TGTGCTAGTGGTTGGACTGAACAAGAGACCCAGTACTTC.

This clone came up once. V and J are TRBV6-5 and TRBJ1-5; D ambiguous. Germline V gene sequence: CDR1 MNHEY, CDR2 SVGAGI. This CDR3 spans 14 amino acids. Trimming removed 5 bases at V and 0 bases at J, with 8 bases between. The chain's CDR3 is CASSKENSNQPQHF. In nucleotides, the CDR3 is TGTGCCAGCAGTAAGGAGAATAGCAATCAGCCCCAGCATTTT.

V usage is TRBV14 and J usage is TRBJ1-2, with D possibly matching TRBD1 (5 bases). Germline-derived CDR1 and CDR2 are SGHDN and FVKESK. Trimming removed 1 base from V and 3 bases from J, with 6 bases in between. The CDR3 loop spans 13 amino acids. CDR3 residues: CASSQGQYYGYTF. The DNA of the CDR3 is TGTGCCAGCAGCCAAGGACAGTACTATGGCTACACCTTC.

This CDR3 reads CASSPGTGDSGANVLTF. CDR3 nucleotide sequence: TGTGCCAGCAGCCCCGGGACAGGTGACTCTGGGGCCAACGTCCTGACTTTC. The rearrangement links TRBV7-9 to TRBJ2-6, with 8 positions matching TRBD1. Losses at the gene ends were 5 bases for V and 0 bases for J; bases not matched to a gene: 6. This CDR3 has 17 residues. Germline CDR1 reads SEHNR; CDR2 reads FQNEAQ (reference sequence).

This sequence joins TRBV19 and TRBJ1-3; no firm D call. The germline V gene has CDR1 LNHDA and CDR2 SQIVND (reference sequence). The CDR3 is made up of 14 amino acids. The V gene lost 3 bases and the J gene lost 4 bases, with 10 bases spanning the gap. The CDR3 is CASSIRGNGNTIYF. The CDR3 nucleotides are TGTGCCAGTAGTATCCGGGGTAACGGAAACACCATATATTTT.

CDR3 sequence reads: CASARRTDQETQYF. The DNA of the CDR3 is TGTGCCAGCGCGAGGAGGACAGACCAAGAGACCCAGTACTTC. The chain recombines TRBV7-2 with TRBJ2-5, with D possibly TRBD1 on 6 matching bases. The CDR3 has 14 amino acids. With 8 bases removed from V and 0 bases from J, the gap between germline ends came to 13 bases. Germline CDR1 reads SGHTA; CDR2 reads FQGNSA.